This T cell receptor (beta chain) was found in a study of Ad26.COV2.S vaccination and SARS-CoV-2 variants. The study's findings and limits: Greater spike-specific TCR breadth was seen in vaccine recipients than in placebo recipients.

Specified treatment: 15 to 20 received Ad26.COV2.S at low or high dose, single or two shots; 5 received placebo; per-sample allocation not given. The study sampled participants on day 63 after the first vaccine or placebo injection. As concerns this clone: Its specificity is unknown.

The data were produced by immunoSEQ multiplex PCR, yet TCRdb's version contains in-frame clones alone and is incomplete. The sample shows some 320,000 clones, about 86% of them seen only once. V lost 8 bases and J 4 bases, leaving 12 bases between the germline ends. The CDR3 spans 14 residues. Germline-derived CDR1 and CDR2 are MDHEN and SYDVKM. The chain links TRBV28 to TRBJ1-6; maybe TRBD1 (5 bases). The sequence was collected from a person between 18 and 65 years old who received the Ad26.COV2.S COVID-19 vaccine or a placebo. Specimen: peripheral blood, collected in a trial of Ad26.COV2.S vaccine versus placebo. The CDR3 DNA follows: TGTGCCAGCGCCTCCGGGACTTATAATTCACCCCTCCACTTT. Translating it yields CASASGTYNSPLHF.